This T cell receptor (beta chain) was recorded in a study of shared clonotypes between healthy human individuals. V lost 0 bases to trimming and J lost 3 bases, with 4 bases between them. The CDR3 consists of 12 residues. From germline, CDR1 is SGHDT and CDR2 YYEEEE. Clones were sequenced by immunoSEQ multiplex PCR, and TCRdb holds only the in-frame ones, with some missing. The sample carries hundreds of thousands of clones, roughly 96% recorded once. The rearrangement joins TRBV5-6 to TRBJ2-7, with D unclear. The TCR originated in a man aged 30-40 years in good health. Material: memory CD8+ T cells sorted from blood. The subset was: CD45RO+ cells pooled with CCR7-negative TemRA cells. CDR3 nucleotide sequence: TGTGCCAGCAGCTTGGCGGACTACGAGCAGTACTTC. As protein: CASSLADYEQYF.